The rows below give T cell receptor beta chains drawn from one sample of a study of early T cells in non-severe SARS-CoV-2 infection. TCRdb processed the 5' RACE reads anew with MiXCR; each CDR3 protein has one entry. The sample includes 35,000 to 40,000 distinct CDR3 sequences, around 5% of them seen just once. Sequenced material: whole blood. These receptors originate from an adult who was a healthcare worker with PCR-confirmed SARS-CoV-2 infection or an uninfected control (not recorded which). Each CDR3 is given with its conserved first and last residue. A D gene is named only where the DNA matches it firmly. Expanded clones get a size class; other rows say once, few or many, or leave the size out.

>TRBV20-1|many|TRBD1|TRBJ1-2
CSARDRGNYGYTF
TGCAGTGCTAGGGACAGGGGGAACTATGGCTACACCTTC
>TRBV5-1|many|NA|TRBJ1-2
CASSLGQSLNYGYTF
TGCGCCAGCAGCTTGGGGCAGAGCCTCAACTATGGCTACACCTTC
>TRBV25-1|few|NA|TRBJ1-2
CASSGDNYGYTF
TGTGCCAGCAGTGGAGATAACTATGGCTACACCTTC
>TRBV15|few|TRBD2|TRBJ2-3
CATSTGTSGGGTDTQYF
TGTGCCACCAGCACAGGGACTAGCGGGGGTGGTACAGATACGCAGTATTTT
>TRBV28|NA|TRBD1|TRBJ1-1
CASTIGQARTEAFF
TGTGCCAGCACGATCGGACAGGCTCGGACTGAAGCTTTCTTT
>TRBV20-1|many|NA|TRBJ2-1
CSARGSGEQFF
TGCAGTGCTAGGGGTTCAGGTGAGCAGTTCTTC
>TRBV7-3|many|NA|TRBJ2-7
CASSLSNGDYEQYF
TGTGCCAGCAGCCTTAGTAACGGGGACTACGAGCAGTACTTC
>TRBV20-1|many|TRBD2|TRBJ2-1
CSAPVGTTNEQFF
TGCAGTGCTCCGGTCGGGACTACGAATGAGCAGTTCTTC
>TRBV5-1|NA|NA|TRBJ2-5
CASSWQGGRGQETQYF
TGCGCCAGCAGCTGGCAAGGGGGGCGAGGGCAAGAGACCCAGTACTTC
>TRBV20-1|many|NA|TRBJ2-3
CSARLQHTQYF
TGCAGTGCTAGGCTTCAGCATACGCAGTATTTT
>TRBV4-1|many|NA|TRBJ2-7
CASSQGVSYEQYF
TGCGCCAGCAGCCAAGGAGTCTCCTACGAGCAGTACTTC
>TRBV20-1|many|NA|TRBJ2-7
CSAVSQDNSYEQYF
TGCAGTGCCGTCTCCCAGGACAACTCCTACGAGCAGTACTTC
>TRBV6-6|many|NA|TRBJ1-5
CASSYELWGNQPQHF
TGTGCCAGCAGTTACGAGCTATGGGGCAATCAGCCCCAGCATTTT
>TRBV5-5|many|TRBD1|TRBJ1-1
CASSQRTGFNTEAFF
TGTGCCAGCAGCCAACGGACAGGATTCAACACTGAAGCTTTCTTT
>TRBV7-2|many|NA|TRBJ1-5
CASSLDRQTGQPQHF
TGTGCCAGCAGCTTAGACCGTCAGACTGGGCAGCCCCAGCATTTT
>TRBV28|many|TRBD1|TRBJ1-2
CASRVTGINGYTF
TGTGCCAGCAGGGTGACAGGGATTAATGGCTACACCTTC
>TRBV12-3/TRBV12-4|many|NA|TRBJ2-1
CASRPADLNEQFF
TGTGCCAGCAGACCGGCTGACCTGAATGAGCAGTTCTTC
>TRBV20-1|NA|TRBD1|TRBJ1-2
CSAPGTANYGYTF
TGCAGTGCTCCCGGGACAGCTAACTATGGCTACACCTTC
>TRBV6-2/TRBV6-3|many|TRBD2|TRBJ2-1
CASSLTSGIEQFF
TGTGCCAGCAGTTTGACTAGCGGGATTGAGCAGTTCTTC
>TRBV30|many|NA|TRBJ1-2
CAWSVYERGYTF
TGTGCCTGGAGTGTATATGAGCGCGGCTACACCTTC
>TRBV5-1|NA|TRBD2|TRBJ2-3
CASSPGLAGGTQYF
TGCGCCAGCAGCCCTGGACTAGCGGGAGGCACGCAGTATTTT
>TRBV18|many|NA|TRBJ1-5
CASSPGSDQPQHF
TGTGCCAGCTCACCAGGGTCGGATCAGCCCCAGCATTTT
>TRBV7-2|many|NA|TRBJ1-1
CASSLSLGNEVFF
TGTGCCAGCAGCTTAAGCTTGGGTAATGAAGTTTTCTTT
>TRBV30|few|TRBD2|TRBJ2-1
CAWSNSGYNEQFF
TGTGCCTGGAGTAATAGCGGGTACAATGAGCAGTTCTTC
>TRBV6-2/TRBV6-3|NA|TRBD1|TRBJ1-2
CASSWGQGNGYTF
TGTGCCAGCAGTTGGGGACAGGGGAATGGCTACACCTTC
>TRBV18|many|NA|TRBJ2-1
CASSPPSGSAYNEQFF
TGTGCCAGCTCACCACCGTCGGGGTCCGCCTACAATGAGCAGTTCTTC